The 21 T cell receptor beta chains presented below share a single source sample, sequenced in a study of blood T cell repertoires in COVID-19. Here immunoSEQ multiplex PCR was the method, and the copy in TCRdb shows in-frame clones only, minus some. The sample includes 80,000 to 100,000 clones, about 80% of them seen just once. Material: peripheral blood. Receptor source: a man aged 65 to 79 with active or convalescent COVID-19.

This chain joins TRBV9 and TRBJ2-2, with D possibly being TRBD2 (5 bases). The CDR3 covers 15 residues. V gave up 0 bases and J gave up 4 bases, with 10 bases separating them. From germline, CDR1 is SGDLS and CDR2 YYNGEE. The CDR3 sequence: CASSVDPSSTGELFF. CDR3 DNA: TGTGCCAGCAGCGTAGATCCTAGCAGCACCGGGGAGCTGTTTTTT.

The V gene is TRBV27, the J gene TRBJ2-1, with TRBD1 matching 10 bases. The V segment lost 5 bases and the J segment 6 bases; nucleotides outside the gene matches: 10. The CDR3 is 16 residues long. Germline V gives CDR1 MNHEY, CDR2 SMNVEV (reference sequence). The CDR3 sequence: CASSPPGTGVRNEQFF. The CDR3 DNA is TGTGCCAGCAGTCCCCCCGGGACAGGGGTACGCAATGAGCAGTTCTTC.

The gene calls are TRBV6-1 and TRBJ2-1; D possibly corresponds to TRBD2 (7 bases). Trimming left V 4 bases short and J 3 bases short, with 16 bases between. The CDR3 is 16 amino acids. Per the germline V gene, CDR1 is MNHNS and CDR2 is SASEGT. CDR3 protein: CASSANGGPYYNEQFF. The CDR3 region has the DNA TGTGCCAGCAGTGCAAACGGGGGGCCTTACTACAATGAGCAGTTCTTC.

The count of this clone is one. As DNA, the CDR3 is TGTGCCAGCAGCTTAGTAACTAGCGGGCGAATCGACACCGGGGAGCTGTTTTTT. Encoded protein: CASSLVTSGRIDTGELFF. The V call is TRBV11-3, the J call TRBJ2-2; 9 bases are shared with TRBD2. The germline V gene has CDR1 SGHNT and CDR2 YENEEA. Trimming removed 1 base from V and 3 bases from J; junction bases left unmatched: 9. CDR3 length: 18 residues. The whole variable domain, filled in from reference TRBV11-3 and TRBJ2-2, reads EAGVVQSPRYKIIEKKQPVAFWCNPISGHNTLYWYLQNLGQGPELLIRYENEEAVDDSQLPKDRFSAERLKGVDSTLKIQPAELGDSAVYLCASSLVTSGRIDTGELFFGEGSRLTVL.

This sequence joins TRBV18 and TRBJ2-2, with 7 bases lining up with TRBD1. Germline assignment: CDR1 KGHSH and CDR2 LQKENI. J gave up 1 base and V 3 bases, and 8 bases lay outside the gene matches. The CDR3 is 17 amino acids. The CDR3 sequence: CASSPQKRTGNTGELFF. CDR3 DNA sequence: TGTGCCAGCTCACCTCAGAAAAGGACAGGGAACACCGGGGAGCTGTTTTTT.

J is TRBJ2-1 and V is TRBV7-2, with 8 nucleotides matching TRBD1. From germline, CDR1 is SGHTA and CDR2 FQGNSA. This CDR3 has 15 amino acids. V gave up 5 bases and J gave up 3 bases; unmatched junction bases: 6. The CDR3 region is CASSPGGRDYNEQFF. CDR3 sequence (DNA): TGTGCCAGCAGCCCAGGGGGCCGGGACTACAATGAGCAGTTCTTC.

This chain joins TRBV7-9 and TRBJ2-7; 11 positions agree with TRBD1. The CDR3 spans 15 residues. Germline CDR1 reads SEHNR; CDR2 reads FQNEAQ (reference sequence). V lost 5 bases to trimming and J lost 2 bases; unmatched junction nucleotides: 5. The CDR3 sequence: CASSAGTGGTYEQYF. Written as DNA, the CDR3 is TGTGCCAGCAGCGCAGGGACAGGGGGAACCTACGAGCAGTACTTC.

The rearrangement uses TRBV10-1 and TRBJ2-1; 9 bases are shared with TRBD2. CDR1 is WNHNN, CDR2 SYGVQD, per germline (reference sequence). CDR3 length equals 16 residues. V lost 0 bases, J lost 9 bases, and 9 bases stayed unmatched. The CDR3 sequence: CASSESGGGANGEQFF. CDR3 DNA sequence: TGCGCCAGCAGTGAGTCCGGCGGGGGGGCAAATGGTGAGCAGTTCTTC.

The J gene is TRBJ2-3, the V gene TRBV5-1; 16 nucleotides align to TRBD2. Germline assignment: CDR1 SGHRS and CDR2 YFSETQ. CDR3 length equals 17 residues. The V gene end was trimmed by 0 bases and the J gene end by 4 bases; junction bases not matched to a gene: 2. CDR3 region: CASSLVGTSGGADTQYF. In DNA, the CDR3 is TGCGCCAGCAGCTTGGTTGGGACTAGCGGGGGGGCAGATACGCAGTATTTT.

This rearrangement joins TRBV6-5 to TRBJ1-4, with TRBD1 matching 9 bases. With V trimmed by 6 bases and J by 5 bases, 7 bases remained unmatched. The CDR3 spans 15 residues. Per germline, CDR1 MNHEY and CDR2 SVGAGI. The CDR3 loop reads CASRPPGQGNEKLFF. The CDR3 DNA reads TGTGCCAGCAGACCGCCGGGACAGGGAAATGAAAAACTGTTTTTT.

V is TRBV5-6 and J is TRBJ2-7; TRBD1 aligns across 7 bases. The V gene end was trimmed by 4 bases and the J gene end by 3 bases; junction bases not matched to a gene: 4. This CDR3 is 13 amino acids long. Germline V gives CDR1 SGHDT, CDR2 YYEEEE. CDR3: CASSQTGNYEQYF. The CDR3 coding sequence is TGTGCCAGCAGCCAGACAGGGAACTACGAGCAGTACTTC.

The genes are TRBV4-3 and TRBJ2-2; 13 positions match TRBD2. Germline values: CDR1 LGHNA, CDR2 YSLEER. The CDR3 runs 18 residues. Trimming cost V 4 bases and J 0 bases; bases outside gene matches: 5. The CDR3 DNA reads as TGCGCCAGCAGCCGCGGGACTAGCGGGGTGTCGAACACCGGGGAGCTGTTTTTT. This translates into CASSRGTSGVSNTGELFF.

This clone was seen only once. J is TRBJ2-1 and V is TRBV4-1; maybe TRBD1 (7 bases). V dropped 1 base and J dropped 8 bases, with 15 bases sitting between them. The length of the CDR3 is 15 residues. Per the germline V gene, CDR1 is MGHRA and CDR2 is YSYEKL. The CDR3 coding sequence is TGCGCCAGCAGCCAAGGGTCGCAGGGGGGTGATGAGCAGTTCTTC. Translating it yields CASSQGSQGGDEQFF.

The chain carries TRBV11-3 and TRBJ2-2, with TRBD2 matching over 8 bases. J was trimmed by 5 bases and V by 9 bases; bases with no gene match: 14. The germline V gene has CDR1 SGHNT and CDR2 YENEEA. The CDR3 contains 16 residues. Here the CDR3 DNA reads TGTGCCAGTAAACTCGGGGGGGCACGACGGACCGGGGAGCTGTTTTTT. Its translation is CASKLGGARRTGELFF.

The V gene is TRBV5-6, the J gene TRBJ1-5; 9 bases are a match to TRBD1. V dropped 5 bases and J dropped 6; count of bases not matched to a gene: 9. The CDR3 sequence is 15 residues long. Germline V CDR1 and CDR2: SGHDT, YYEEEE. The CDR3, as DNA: TGTGCCAGCAGTTCACAGGGGGCGAGAAGTCAGCCCCAGCATTTT. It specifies CASSSQGARSQPQHF.

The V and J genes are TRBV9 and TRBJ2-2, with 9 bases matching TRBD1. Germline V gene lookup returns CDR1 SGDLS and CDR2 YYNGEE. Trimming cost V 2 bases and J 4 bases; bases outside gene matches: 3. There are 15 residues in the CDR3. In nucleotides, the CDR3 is TGTGCCAGCAGCGTGACAGGGGGGAGCACCGGGGAGCTGTTTTTT. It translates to CASSVTGGSTGELFF. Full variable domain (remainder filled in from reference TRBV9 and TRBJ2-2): DSGVTQTPKHLITATGQRVTLRCSPRSGDLSVYWYQQSLDQGLQFLIQYYNGEERAKGNILERFSAQQFPDLHSELNLSSLELGDSALYFCASSVTGGSTGELFFGEGSRLTVL.

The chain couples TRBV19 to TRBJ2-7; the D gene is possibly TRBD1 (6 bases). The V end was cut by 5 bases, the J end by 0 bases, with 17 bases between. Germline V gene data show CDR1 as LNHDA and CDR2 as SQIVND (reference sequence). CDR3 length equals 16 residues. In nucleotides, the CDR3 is TGTGCCAGTAGTGCCTACCTGACAGGAGTCTCCTACGAGCAGTACTTC. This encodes CASSAYLTGVSYEQYF.

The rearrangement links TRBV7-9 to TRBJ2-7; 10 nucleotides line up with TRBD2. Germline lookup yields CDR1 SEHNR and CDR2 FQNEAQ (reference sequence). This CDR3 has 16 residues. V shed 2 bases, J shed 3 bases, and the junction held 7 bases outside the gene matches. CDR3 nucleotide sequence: TGTGCCAGCAGCTTAAACCAGGGACTAGCGAGCTACGAGCAGTACTTC. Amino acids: CASSLNQGLASYEQYF.

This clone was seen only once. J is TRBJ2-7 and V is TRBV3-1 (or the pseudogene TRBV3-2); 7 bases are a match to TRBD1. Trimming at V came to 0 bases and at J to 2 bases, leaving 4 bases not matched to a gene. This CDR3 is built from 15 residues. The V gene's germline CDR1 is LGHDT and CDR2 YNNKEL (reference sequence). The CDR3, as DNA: TGTGCCAGCAGCCAAGAACCTGGGACAGCCTACGAGCAGTACTTC. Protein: CASSQEPGTAYEQYF.

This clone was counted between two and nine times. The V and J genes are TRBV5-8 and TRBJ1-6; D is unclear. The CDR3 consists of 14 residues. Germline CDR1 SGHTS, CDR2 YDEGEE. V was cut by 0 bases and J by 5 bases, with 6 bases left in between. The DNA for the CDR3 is TGTGCCAGCAGCTTGGCAGCGCATAATTCACCCCTCCACTTT. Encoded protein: CASSLAAHNSPLHF.

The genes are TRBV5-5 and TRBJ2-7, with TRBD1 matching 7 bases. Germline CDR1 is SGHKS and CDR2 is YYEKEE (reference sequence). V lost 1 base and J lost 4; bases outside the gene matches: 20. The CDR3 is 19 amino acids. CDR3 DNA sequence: TGTGCCAGCAGCTTGTATCCGGACAGGAGTAGCTCTATTGGTTACGAGCAGTACTTC. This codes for CASSLYPDRSSSIGYEQYF.